This T cell receptor beta chain was profiled in a study of blood T cell repertoires in COVID-19. Study details: Sample material is recorded as cDNA or gDNA derived from T cells, B-cell-depleted T cells, or PBMCs.

This CDR3 has 14 amino acids. Germline CDR1 MNHEY, CDR2 SMNVEV (reference sequence). The V gene end was trimmed by 3 bases and the J gene end by 6 bases; junction bases not matched to a gene: 0. Per the original data handling: Scientists estimated how many nucleated cells there were by amplifying reference gene primers. Produced via immunoSEQ multiplex PCR; TCRdb's table is partial and in-frame only. V, J and clone size are taken as reported in that table, and D and trimming were inferred from the DNA itself. The sample carries roughly 200,000 clones, 83% recorded once. Material: PBMCs or T cells enriched from blood (not recorded which). This clonotype was sampled from a woman aged 50 to 65 who had been exposed to COVID-19. The V call is TRBV27, the J call TRBJ1-6, with 9 bases aligning to TRBD1. In nucleotides, the CDR3 is TGTGCCAGCAGTTTGACAGGGGGTAATTCACCCCTCCACTTT. It yields the protein CASSLTGGNSPLHF.